One and the same sample provided the 27 T cell receptor beta chains below, sequenced in a study of shared clonotypes between healthy human individuals. Assay: immunoSEQ multiplex PCR; the TCRdb copy retains only in-frame clones and omits some. This table has some 1,100,000 clones, approximately 78% appearing once. Sequenced: memory CD4+ T cells from PBMCs. Noted subset: CD45RA-negative fraction. These receptor sequences come from a young man in good health. Some clones in this sample may be carry-over from other donors' samples.

This chain joins TRBV10-3 and TRBJ1-5; TRBD1 matches at 11 bases. The CDR3 length is 15 residues. The J segment lost 6 bases and the V segment lost 5 bases, leaving 6 bases of the junction unmatched. Germline V gives CDR1 ENHRY, CDR2 SYGVKD. CDR3 bases: TGTGCCATCAGTTGGACAGGGGGCGCGGGTCAGCCCCAGCATTTT. Residues: CAISWTGGAGQPQHF.

The chain uses TRBV5-6 and TRBJ2-3; TRBD2 matches at 16 bases. Looked up from germline, CDR1 is SGHDT and CDR2 is YYEEEE. The CDR3 covers 18 residues. V lost 3 bases, J lost 3 bases, and 7 bases stayed unmatched. The CDR3 DNA follows: TGTGCCAGCAGCTCGGGACTAGCGGGAGGGCCGAGGACAGATACGCAGTATTTT. It encodes CASSSGLAGGPRTDTQYF.

CDR3 DNA sequence: TGTGCCAGCAGCTCAGGGACTAGCGGGAGTGAGCAGTTCTTC. Protein product: CASSSGTSGSEQFF. The V call is TRBV11-3, the J call TRBJ2-1; 14 bases match TRBD2. Germline trimming cut 4 bases from V and 9 bases from J; bases unmatched to any gene: 2. The germline CDR1 and CDR2 sequences are SGHNT and YENEEA. This CDR3 comprises 14 residues. Looking up the rest from reference TRBV11-3 and TRBJ2-1 gives the full variable domain: EAGVVQSPRYKIIEKKQPVAFWCNPISGHNTLYWYLQNLGQGPELLIRYENEEAVDDSQLPKDRFSAERLKGVDSTLKIQPAELGDSAVYLCASSSGTSGSEQFFGPGTRLTVL.

The table lists this clone with a few counts. J is TRBJ2-7 and V is TRBV28; D is ambiguous. Germline CDR1 MDHEN, CDR2 SYDVKM. Trimming stripped 6 bases from V and 2 bases from J, with 17 bases between. The CDR3 spans 15 residues. CDR3 nucleotide sequence: TGTGCCAGCAGGGCCTCAGGTGTAGAGACCTACGAGCAGTACTTC. Amino acid sequence: CASRASGVETYEQYF.

Ten or more counts support this clone. The V gene is TRBV25-1, the J gene TRBJ1-2; 8 bases agree with TRBD1. CDR1 is MGHDK, CDR2 SYGVNS, per germline. This CDR3 region has 15 residues. After removal of 3 bases from V and 4 bases from J, the junction contained 7 bases not matched to a gene. The CDR3 DNA reads as TGTGCCAGCAGTGATTGGACAGGGAGACTCTATGGCTACACCTTC. It specifies CASSDWTGRLYGYTF.

A single count supports this clone. The rearrangement joins TRBV5-4 to TRBJ1-2; TRBD1 agrees at 8 bases. CDR3 length equals 16 residues. In germline, CDR1 is SGHNT, CDR2 YYREEE (reference sequence). Trimming took 0 bases from V and 4 from J; bases not matched to a gene: 8. The CDR3 coding sequence is TGTGCCAGCAGCTTGGGTCCAGGACAGGGACTCTATGGCTACACCTTC. This translates into CASSLGPGQGLYGYTF. The full variable domain, with the rest looked up from reference TRBV5-4 and TRBJ1-2, is ETGVTQSPTHLIKTRGQQVTLRCSSQSGHNTVSWYQQALGQGPQFIFQYYREEENGRGNFPPRFSGLQFPNYSSELNVNALELDDSALYLCASSLGPGQGLYGYTFGSGTRLTVV.

This chain uses TRBV30 with TRBJ2-7; D is perhaps TRBD1 (6 bases). The CDR3 loop spans 13 amino acids. The ends were cut back, 3 bases at V and 7 bases at J, with 16 bases in the middle. The V gene's germline CDR1 is GTSNPN and CDR2 SVGIG (reference sequence). CDR3 region: CAWSPRGQGEQYF. CDR3 sequence (DNA): TGTGCCTGGAGCCCCCGGGGCCAGGGGGAGCAGTACTTC.

The chain recombines TRBV9 with TRBJ2-1, with 7 bases identical to TRBD2. V shed 2 bases, J shed 8 bases, and the junction held 7 bases outside the gene matches. This CDR3 has 14 amino acids. Germline assignment: CDR1 SGDLS and CDR2 YYNGEE. The CDR3 region is CASSVAGASDEQFF. CDR3 coding DNA: TGTGCCAGCAGCGTTGCGGGAGCGTCGGATGAGCAGTTCTTC.

The chain employs TRBV5-4 and TRBJ2-7, with TRBD2 identical over 15 bases. The V gene's germline CDR1 is SGHNT and CDR2 YYREEE (reference sequence). Trimming at V came to 0 bases and at J to 6 bases, leaving 4 bases not matched to a gene. This CDR3 comprises 16 residues. Written as DNA, the CDR3 is TGTGCCAGCAGCTTGGGGACTAGCGGGAGGGCCTCCGAGCAGTACTTC. This sequence encodes CASSLGTSGRASEQYF.

The rearrangement uses TRBV9 and TRBJ2-3, with a tentative D call TRBD2 (5 bases). Germline CDR1 SGDLS, CDR2 YYNGEE. The CDR3 length is 15 residues. V lost 0 bases and J lost 2, with 10 bases in between. The CDR3 DNA sequence: TGTGCCAGCAGCGTAGCGGGAAGCCCCACAGATACGCAGTATTTT. This sequence encodes CASSVAGSPTDTQYF.

V is TRBV27 and J is TRBJ2-6; 7 nucleotides agree with TRBD1. With 5 bases clipped from V and 1 base from J, the junction kept 11 bases outside the gene matches. CDR3 length: 18 residues. CDR1 MNHEY and CDR2 SMNVEV come from the germline V gene (reference sequence). The CDR3 spells CASSPRTGVGSGANVLTF. The CDR3 nucleotides are TGTGCCAGCAGTCCGCGGACAGGTGTCGGATCTGGGGCCAACGTCCTGACTTTC.

This clone was recorded many times. The same CDR3 can be traced to other DNA sequences in this sample. The gene calls are TRBV18 and TRBJ1-3; 7 bases map to TRBD1. CDR3 length: 15 residues. Losses at the gene ends were 3 bases for V and 0 bases for J; bases not matched to a gene: 2. CDR1 KGHSH and CDR2 LQKENI come from the germline V gene. The CDR3 bases are TGTGCCAGCTCACCGGGACAGAGCTCTGGAAACACCATATATTTT. Translating gives CASSPGQSSGNTIYF.

As concerns this clone: In the same sample, other DNA sequences code for this CDR3. This chain connects TRBV7-2 to TRBJ1-2; D is uncertain. From germline, CDR1 is SGHTA and CDR2 FQGNSA. This CDR3 is built from 14 residues. The germline V and J ends were trimmed by 0 bases and 1 base, with 6 bases remaining between them. Here the CDR3 reads CASSLASLNYGYTF. The CDR3 DNA reads as TGTGCCAGCAGCTTAGCTAGCCTTAACTATGGCTACACCTTC.

The chain is built from TRBV6-1 and TRBJ2-1; tentatively, D is TRBD2 (6 bases). The germline CDR1 and CDR2 sequences are MNHNS and SASEGT. The V gene lost 1 base and the J gene lost 2 bases, with 9 bases spanning the gap. This CDR3 has 15 residues. CDR3 nucleotides: TGTGCCAGCAGTGAAGTATGGAGGGCCTACAATGAGCAGTTCTTC. Translated: CASSEVWRAYNEQFF.

This clone was found many times. The chain has TRBV28 and TRBJ1-1; possibly TRBD1 for D (5 bases). The germline V gene has CDR1 MDHEN and CDR2 SYDVKM. The V gene lost 5 bases and the J gene lost 0 bases, with 13 bases spanning the gap. CDR3 length: 15 residues. The CDR3, as DNA: TGTGCCAGCAGTGACTCGACAGCCATGAACACTGAAGCTTTCTTT. Amino acid sequence: CASSDSTAMNTEAFF. Filled out from reference TRBV28 and TRBJ1-1, the complete variable domain reads DVKVTQSSRYLVKRTGEKVFLECVQDMDHENMFWYRQDPGLGLRLIYFSYDVKMKEKGDIPEGYSVSREKKERFSLILESASTNQTSMYLCASSDSTAMNTEAFFGQGTRLTVV.

Notes on this clone: Possible read error: a much larger clone is one base away. This chain uses TRBV7-6 with TRBJ2-3; 8 nucleotides agree with TRBD1. Losses at the gene ends were 5 bases for V and 1 base for J; bases not matched to a gene: 2. This CDR3 region has 14 residues. Germline CDR1 SGHVS, CDR2 FNYEAQ. This CDR3 reads CASSRGQGTDTQYF. The CDR3 DNA follows: TGTGCCAGCAGCCGGGGACAGGGCACAGATACGCAGTATTTT.

The table lists this clone with many counts. The junction and the germline gene differ at one end; a read error may be behind it. The chain recombines TRBV5-1 with TRBJ2-1, with TRBD2 matching over 10 bases. CDR1 SGHRS and CDR2 YFSETQ come from the germline V gene. The CDR3 contains 16 residues. CDR3 nucleotide sequence: TGCGCCAGCAGCTTGGGACCTAGCGGGAGCGAAGGCCCCGGGGTCTTC. This gives the protein CASSLGPSGSEGPGVF.

The CDR3 nucleotides are TGTGCCAGCTCACCACCGTCAGGGGGGAACACTGAAGCTTTCTTT. As protein: CASSPPSGGNTEAFF. The chain employs TRBV18 and TRBJ1-1; 7 positions agree with TRBD1. The V and J ends lost 0 bases and 1 base, in that order; junction bases with no gene match: 2. Germline CDR1 and CDR2: KGHSH and LQKENI. CDR3 size: 15 residues.

CDR3 in amino acids: CASSLQGLQETQYF. CDR3 coding DNA: TGTGCCAGCAGCCTACAGGGCCTCCAAGAGACCCAGTACTTC. The chain couples TRBV7-2 to TRBJ2-5, with D perhaps matching TRBD1 (6 bases). Germline CDR1 and CDR2: SGHTA and FQGNSA. The CDR3 spans 14 residues. Trimming removed 5 bases from V and 1 base from J, with 11 bases in between.

The chain's CDR3 is CASSLFTSGSGGIQYF. Written as DNA, the CDR3 is TGTGCCAGCAGCTTATTTACTAGCGGGAGCGGAGGCATTCAGTACTTC. The V and J genes are TRBV7-2 and TRBJ2-4, with 11 bases aligning to TRBD2. Germline V gene lookup returns CDR1 SGHTA and CDR2 FQGNSA. The CDR3 is 16 residues long. Trimming took 2 bases from V and 9 from J; bases not matched to a gene: 9. The whole variable domain, remainder taken from reference TRBV7-2 and TRBJ2-4, is GAGVSQSPSNKVTEKGKDVELRCDPISGHTALYWYRQSLGQGLEFLIYFQGNSAPDKSGLPSDRFSAERTGGSVSTLTIQRTQQEDSAVYLCASSLFTSGSGGIQYFGAGTRLSVL.

The chain joins TRBV6-5 to TRBJ2-7; D perhaps matches TRBD1 (5 bases). Germline V lookup: CDR1 MNHEY, CDR2 SVGAGI. This CDR3 is 13 amino acids long. With 6 bases removed from V and 0 bases from J, the gap between germline ends came to 9 bases. The CDR3 protein is CASSRTFSYEQYF. As DNA, the CDR3 is TGTGCCAGCAGCCGGACATTCTCCTACGAGCAGTACTTC.

V usage is TRBV7-9 and J usage is TRBJ2-3, with D unresolved. Trimming removed 7 bases at V and 5 bases at J, with 7 bases between. Germline CDR1 reads SEHNR; CDR2 reads FQNEAQ (reference sequence). The length of the CDR3 is 11 residues. The CDR3 reads CASTPGDTQYF. For the CDR3, the DNA is TGTGCCAGCACACCAGGAGATACGCAGTATTTT.

V and J are TRBV4-3 and TRBJ2-7, with 11 positions matching TRBD2. Trimming removed 5 bases from V and 4 bases from J; junction bases left unmatched: 4. Germline V gene lookup returns CDR1 LGHNA and CDR2 YSLEER. The CDR3 runs to 14 residues. The CDR3 region has the DNA TGCGCCAGCAGCTTGCGGACTAGCGGGTACGAGCAGTACTTC. As protein: CASSLRTSGYEQYF.

Remarks on this clone: This clone may be a read error of a much larger clone one base away. The same CDR3 is also encoded by other DNA sequences in this sample. This sequence joins TRBV7-9 and TRBJ1-5; D is possibly TRBD1 (5 bases). Trimming removed 5 bases at V and 4 bases at J, with 12 bases between. The CDR3 covers 14 residues. The germline gives CDR1 SEHNR, CDR2 FQNEAQ (reference sequence). In DNA form, the CDR3 reads TGTGCCAGCAGCCCCGGGGGGGGAAATCAGCCCCAGCATTTT. Amino acid sequence: CASSPGGGNQPQHF.

The rearrangement uses TRBV28 and TRBJ1-2; 8 bases agree with TRBD1. CDR3 length: 13 residues. V shed 5 bases, J shed 3 bases, and the junction held 2 bases outside the gene matches. Germline CDR1 and CDR2: MDHEN and SYDVKM. CDR3 sequence: CASSAGGYYGYTF. CDR3 nucleotide sequence: TGTGCCAGCAGTGCAGGGGGCTACTATGGCTACACCTTC.

The rearrangement links TRBV15 to TRBJ2-7; 9 nucleotides match TRBD1. Losses at the gene ends were 3 bases for V and 1 base for J; bases not matched to a gene: 1. CDR1 and CDR2 from the germline V gene are LNHNV and YYDKDF (reference sequence). This CDR3 region has 14 residues. The CDR3 DNA reads TGTGCCACCAGCAGGGGACAGGGATCCTACGAGCAGTACTTC. Residues: CATSRGQGSYEQYF. Full variable domain (remainder filled in from reference TRBV15 and TRBJ2-7): DAMVIQNPRYQVTQFGKPVTLSCSQTLNHNVMYWYQQKSSQAPKLLFHYYDKDFNNEADTPDNFQSRRPNTSFCFLDIRSPGLGDTAMYLCATSRGQGSYEQYFGPGTRLTVT.

The chain uses TRBV10-3 and TRBJ2-1, with TRBD2 matching over 8 bases. V lost 10 bases, J lost 7 bases, and 12 bases stayed unmatched. The CDR3 is 14 residues long. CDR1 ENHRY and CDR2 SYGVKD come from the germline V gene. The CDR3, as DNA: TGTGCCAGTCAGCGGGAGAAGTCCTTAAATGAGCAGTTCTTC. Amino acid sequence: CASQREKSLNEQFF.